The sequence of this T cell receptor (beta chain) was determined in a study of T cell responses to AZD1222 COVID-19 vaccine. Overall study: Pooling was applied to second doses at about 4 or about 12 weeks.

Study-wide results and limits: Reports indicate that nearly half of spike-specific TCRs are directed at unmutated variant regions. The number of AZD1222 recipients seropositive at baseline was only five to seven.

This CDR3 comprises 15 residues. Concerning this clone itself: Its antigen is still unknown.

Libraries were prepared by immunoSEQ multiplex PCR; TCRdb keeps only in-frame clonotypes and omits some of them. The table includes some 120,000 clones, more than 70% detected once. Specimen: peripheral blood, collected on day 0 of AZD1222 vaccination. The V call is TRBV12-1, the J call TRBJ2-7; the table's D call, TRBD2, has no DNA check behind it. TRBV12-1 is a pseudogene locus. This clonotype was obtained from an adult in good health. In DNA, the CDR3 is TGTGCCAGCAGCTTTGAGACTAGCGGGACTTACGAGCAGTACTTC. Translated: CASSFETSGTYEQYF.